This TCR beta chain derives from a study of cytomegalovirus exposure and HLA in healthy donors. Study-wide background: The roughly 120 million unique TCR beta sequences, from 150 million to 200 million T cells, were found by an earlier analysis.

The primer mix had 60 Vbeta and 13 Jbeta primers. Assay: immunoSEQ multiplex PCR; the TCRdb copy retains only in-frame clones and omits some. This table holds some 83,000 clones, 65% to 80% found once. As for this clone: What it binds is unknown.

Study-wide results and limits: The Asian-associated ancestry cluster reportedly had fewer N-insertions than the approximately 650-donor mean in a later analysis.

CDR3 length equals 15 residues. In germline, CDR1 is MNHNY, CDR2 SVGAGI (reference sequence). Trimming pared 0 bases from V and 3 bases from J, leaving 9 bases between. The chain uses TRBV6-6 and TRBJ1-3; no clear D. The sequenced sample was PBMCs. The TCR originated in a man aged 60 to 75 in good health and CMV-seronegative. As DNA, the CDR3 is TGTGCCAGCAGTTACTCTGGAGGGCTTGGAAACACCATATATTTT. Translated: CASSYSGGLGNTIYF.